The subject of this entry is one T cell receptor (beta chain). Its antigen is not yet known. Base qualities are missing; no much larger clone stands one base away. This specimen belongs to a study of metastatic and nonmetastatic thyroid tumors (dated by TCRdb to about 2020). Describing the broader study: Repertoires from peripheral blood and from tumor or nodule tissue samples of malignant and benign thyroid patients were compared. Summary of the overall study and its limitations: In both blood and tumor samples, malignant tumors were reported to have significantly higher TCR beta diversity than benign nodules.

Its CDR3 holds 13 amino acids, cysteine through phenylalanine. Kept here is only the CDR3 DNA, which spans 39 bases and is read in frame from base 1. Trimming removed 3 bases from V and 6 bases from J, leaving 9 bases between the germline ends. Looking up the germline V gene yields CDR1 MNHNS and CDR2 SASEGT. No treatment had been received by any patient before thyroid surgery. The study retrospectively analysed patient clinical samples collected from about 2012 to 2019 using T-cell receptor beta sequencing. To prepare the library, PCR was applied. Instrument on record: Illumina HiSeq 4000. High-throughput sequencing was used to profile the TCR beta-chain CDR3 region of every patient. The paper's processing steps were these. Drawing on CDR3 differences between clinicopathological groups, the researchers built a classifier meant to tell apart patients with distant-metastatic papillary thyroid cancer. Repertoire diversity was assessed with the Shannon index, and tumor-blood repertoire similarity with the Morisita-Horn index. TCRdb redid the processing of the public reads, applying fastp at Q25 and MiXCR, and retained in-frame beta chains. The V and J calls and clone size are TCRdb's, not the authors'. For this sample the table gives tens of thousands of clones, of which roughly 25% were detected only once. The ten largest clones represent 6% of the sample.

The V gene is TRBV6-1 and the J gene is TRBJ1-5; 5 matching bases give a weak D call of TRBD1. Sample: blood. The receptor was derived from a female donor with papillary thyroid cancer or a benign thyroid nodule (not recorded which). Some clones in this sample may be carry-over from other donors' samples. The CDR3 loop reads CASSEGETQPQHF. The nucleotide sequence reads TGTGCCAGCAGTGAGGGGGAGACTCAGCCCCAGCATTTT.